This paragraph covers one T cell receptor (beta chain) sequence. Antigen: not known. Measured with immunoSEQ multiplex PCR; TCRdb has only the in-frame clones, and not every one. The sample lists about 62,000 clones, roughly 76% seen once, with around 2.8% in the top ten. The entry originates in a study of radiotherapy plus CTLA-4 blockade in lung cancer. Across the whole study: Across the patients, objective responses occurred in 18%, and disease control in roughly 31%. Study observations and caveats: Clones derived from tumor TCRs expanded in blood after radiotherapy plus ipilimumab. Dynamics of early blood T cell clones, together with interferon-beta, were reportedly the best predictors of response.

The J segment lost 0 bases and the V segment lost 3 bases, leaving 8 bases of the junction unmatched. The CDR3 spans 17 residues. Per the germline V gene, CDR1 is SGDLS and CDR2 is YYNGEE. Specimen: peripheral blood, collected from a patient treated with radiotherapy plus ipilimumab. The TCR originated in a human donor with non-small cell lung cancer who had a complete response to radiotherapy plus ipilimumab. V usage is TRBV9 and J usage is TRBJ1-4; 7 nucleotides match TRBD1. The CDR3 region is CASSATRQGATNEKLFF. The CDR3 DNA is TGTGCCAGCAGCGCAACCAGACAGGGAGCAACTAATGAAAAACTGTTTTTT.